These 22 T cell receptor beta chains came from one sample sequenced in a study of T cell responses to AZD1222 COVID-19 vaccine. Repertoires were generated with immunoSEQ multiplex PCR, while TCRdb's copy carries only in-frame clones and drops some. The sample holds 150,000 to 200,000 clones; about 92% are singletons and the top ten take about 3.5%. Sequences were derived from peripheral blood, sampled 28 days after the second dose of the MenACWY control vaccine. These receptors were collected from an adult who received the MenACWY meningococcal vaccine as a control.

V gene TRBV7-3 combines with J gene TRBJ1-6, with D possibly TRBD1 on 6 matching bases. Germline CDR1 is SGHTA and CDR2 is FQGTGA. This CDR3 comprises 14 residues. Deletions cut 4 bases from V and 13 bases from J, with 17 bases between. CDR3 in DNA: TGTGCCAGCAGCTCACAGGGCCACCGTGGGCCCCTCCACTTT. As protein: CASSSQGHRGPLHF.

J is TRBJ1-6 and V is TRBV18; D remains ambiguous. The CDR3 loop spans 13 amino acids. CDR1 and CDR2 (germline): KGHSH, LQKENI. V was clipped by 2 bases and J by 10 bases, with 9 bases between them. The CDR3 spells CASSPDAESPLHF. The CDR3 coding sequence is TGTGCCAGCTCACCAGACGCTGAATCACCCCTCCACTTT.

The rearrangement joins TRBV19 to TRBJ1-2; D might be TRBD1 (5 bases). Germline assignment: CDR1 LNHDA and CDR2 SQIVND (reference sequence). The CDR3 runs to 14 residues. Trimming took off 7 bases at V and 3 bases at J, with 15 bases between the two ends. CDR3 sequence (DNA): TGTGCCAGTACCGACAACGGAGGGGACTATGGCTACACCTTC. This sequence encodes CASTDNGGDYGYTF. Looking up the rest from reference TRBV19 and TRBJ1-2 gives the full variable domain: DGGITQSPKYLFRKEGQNVTLSCEQNLNHDAMYWYRQDPGQGLRLIYYSQIVNDFQKGDIAEGYSVSREKKESFPLTVTSAQKNPTAFYLCASTDNGGDYGYTFGSGTRLTVV.

The V call is TRBV19, the J call TRBJ1-2, with D uncertain. The CDR3 is 13 residues long. Trimming pared 6 bases from V and 7 bases from J, leaving 15 bases between. CDR1 and CDR2 from the germline V gene are LNHDA and SQIVND (reference sequence). The CDR3 DNA reads as TGTGCCAGTAGCCCCTCTATGGTTCGTGGCTACACCTTC. Its translation: CASSPSMVRGYTF. Looking up the rest from reference TRBV19 and TRBJ1-2 gives the full variable domain: DGGITQSPKYLFRKEGQNVTLSCEQNLNHDAMYWYRQDPGQGLRLIYYSQIVNDFQKGDIAEGYSVSREKKESFPLTVTSAQKNPTAFYLCASSPSMVRGYTFGSGTRLTVV.

V and J are TRBV24-1 and TRBJ2-1; the D is unclear. CDR1 is KGHDR, CDR2 SFDVKD, per germline. This CDR3 has 14 amino acids. V lost 1 base and J lost 6, with 9 bases in between. The DNA of the CDR3 is TGTGCCACCAGTGATTTCGATTGGGGCAATGAGCAGTTCTTC. It translates to CATSDFDWGNEQFF.

This chain joins TRBV28 and TRBJ2-7, with 10 positions matching TRBD2. V dropped 2 bases and J dropped 3; count of bases not matched to a gene: 1. There are 14 residues in the CDR3. CDR1 is MDHEN, CDR2 SYDVKM, per germline. The CDR3 is CASSLRLAGYEQYF. The CDR3 coding sequence is TGTGCCAGCAGTTTACGACTAGCGGGCTACGAGCAGTACTTC.

The chain carries TRBV29-1 and TRBJ1-2; 9 nucleotides agree with TRBD1. The V gene end was trimmed by 7 bases and the J gene end by 9 bases; junction bases not matched to a gene: 6. The CDR3 runs to 11 residues. Germline-derived CDR1 and CDR2 are SQVTM and ANQGSEA. The chain's CDR3 is CSGRQGERYTF. In DNA form, the CDR3 reads TGCAGCGGGAGACAGGGGGAGCGCTACACCTTC.

The chain carries TRBV15 and TRBJ2-1; perhaps TRBD2 as D (5 bases). CDR3 length: 17 amino acids. Trimming removed 8 bases from V and 0 bases from J, with 20 bases in between. Germline V gives CDR1 LNHNV, CDR2 YYDKDF (reference sequence). The CDR3: CATWAGTGFSSYNEQFF. CDR3 bases: TGTGCCACCTGGGCCGGAACGGGATTTAGCTCCTACAATGAGCAGTTCTTC.

The chain combines TRBV19 with TRBJ1-6, with TRBD1 as a possible D gene (6 bases). From germline, CDR1 is LNHDA and CDR2 SQIVND (reference sequence). This CDR3 spans 17 amino acids. Between the trimmed V and J ends, which lost 3 bases and 5 bases, there was a span of 17 bases. The CDR3 spells CASSIVFGGADNSPLHF. The CDR3 DNA follows: TGTGCCAGTAGTATTGTTTTTGGGGGCGCGGATAATTCACCCCTCCACTTT.

The J gene is TRBJ2-1, the V gene TRBV7-9, with TRBD1 matching over 9 bases. CDR1 and CDR2 (germline): SEHNR, FQNEAQ (reference sequence). The CDR3 has 13 residues. Trimming cost V 3 bases and J 7 bases; bases outside gene matches: 1. The CDR3 protein is CASSLDRGNEQFF. CDR3 sequence (DNA): TGTGCCAGCAGCTTGGACAGGGGAAATGAGCAGTTCTTC.

The chain combines TRBV14 with TRBJ2-1; D remains unclear. The CDR3 runs 14 residues. Per germline, CDR1 SGHDN and CDR2 FVKESK. V shed 4 bases and J shed 8 bases, with 15 bases lying between them. CDR3 DNA: TGTGCCAGCAGCCGTCGGTTAGGAAGCGATGAGCAGTTCTTC. Protein product: CASSRRLGSDEQFF. Supplemented by reference TRBV14 and TRBJ2-1, the full variable domain reads EAGVTQFPSHSVIEKGQTVTLRCDPISGHDNLYWYRRVMGKEIKFLLHFVKESKQDESGMPNNRFLAERTGGTYSTLKVQPAELEDSGVYFCASSRRLGSDEQFFGPGTRLTVL.

The rearrangement uses TRBV7-2 and TRBJ2-1; 9 bases line up with TRBD2. Germline V lookup: CDR1 SGHTA, CDR2 FQGNSA. Trimming at V came to 4 bases and at J to 9 bases, leaving 13 bases not matched to a gene. The CDR3 has 16 residues. CDR3 nucleotide sequence: TGTGCCAGCAGCTCTAGGGGTAGCGGGAGTAGCGGTGAGCAGTTCTTC. It specifies CASSSRGSGSSGEQFF.

This sequence joins TRBV6-1 and TRBJ1-6, with a weak D call TRBD1 (6 bases). CDR3 size: 18 residues. V lost 2 bases and J lost 4, with 18 bases in between. Germline CDR1 reads MNHNS; CDR2 reads SASEGT. The CDR3 region has the DNA TGTGCCAGCAGTGAAACCCGCGCGGGACACAAATATAATTCACCCCTCCACTTT. Translating gives CASSETRAGHKYNSPLHF.

This clone was recorded once. The rearrangement uses TRBV2 and TRBJ1-5; D is possibly TRBD1 (5 bases). V lost 0 bases, J lost 10 bases, and 10 bases lay in between. The CDR3 sequence is 13 residues long. CDR1 is SNHLY, CDR2 FYNNEI, per germline. CDR3 nucleotides: TGTGCCAGCAGTGAAGCGCAGGGAGGCCCCCAGCATTTT. It specifies CASSEAQGGPQHF. Supplemented by reference TRBV2 and TRBJ1-5, the full variable domain reads EPEVTQTPSHQVTQMGQEVILRCVPISNHLYFYWYRQILGQKVEFLVSFYNNEISEKSEIFDDQFSVERPDGSNFTLKIRSTKLEDSAMYFCASSEAQGGPQHFGDGTRLSIL.

The chain has TRBV27 and TRBJ1-1, with 8 bases that match TRBD1. V shed 5 bases, J shed 4 bases, and the junction held 6 bases outside the gene matches. Germline assignment: CDR1 MNHEY and CDR2 SMNVEV (reference sequence). This CDR3 has 14 amino acids. The CDR3 bases are TGTGCCAGCAGTCCGAGGGACAGGCGCACTGAAGCTTTCTTT. This codes for CASSPRDRRTEAFF.

This chain joins TRBV11-1 and TRBJ2-5; TRBD1 agrees at 8 bases. The length of the CDR3 is 14 residues. Germline lookup yields CDR1 SGHAT and CDR2 FQDESV (reference sequence). V shed 5 bases, J shed 2 bases, and the junction held 4 bases outside the gene matches. The DNA for the CDR3 is TGTGCCAGCAGCGCACACAGGGGGCAAGAGACCCAGTACTTC. It specifies CASSAHRGQETQYF.

The chain uses TRBV19 and TRBJ2-1, with TRBD2 matching over 10 bases. The CDR3 consists of 15 residues. Trimming at V came to 3 bases and at J to 9 bases, leaving 8 bases not matched to a gene. The germline gives CDR1 LNHDA, CDR2 SQIVND (reference sequence). The CDR3 bases are TGTGCCAGTAGTATGCTAGCGGGAGTAGGTGGTGAGCAGTTCTTC. It codes for CASSMLAGVGGEQFF.

This clone was recorded once. The chain joins TRBV27 to TRBJ1-4, with D unclear. The germline gives CDR1 MNHEY, CDR2 SMNVEV (reference sequence). V was cut by 6 bases and J by 0 bases, with 8 bases left in between. The CDR3 is 14 amino acids. CDR3 sequence: CASRTLATNEKLFF. The CDR3 nucleotides are TGTGCCAGCAGGACGCTTGCAACTAATGAAAAACTGTTTTTT.

The V call is TRBV10-2, the J call TRBJ1-2; 9 nucleotides align to TRBD1. There are 14 residues in the CDR3. V was pared by 7 bases and J by 8 bases, with 11 bases of the junction left unmatched. Germline V gene lookup returns CDR1 WSHSY and CDR2 SAAADI. The CDR3 reads CASNDRTGEVGYTF. Written as DNA, the CDR3 is TGCGCCAGCAATGACCGGACAGGGGAGGTCGGCTACACCTTC.

The chain carries TRBV6-5 and TRBJ1-1; tentative D call: TRBD1 (5 bases). Germline CDR1 MNHEY, CDR2 SVGAGI. This CDR3 comprises 13 residues. Trimming left V 8 bases short and J 4 bases short, with 14 bases between. CDR3 DNA: TGTGCCAGCGTGGTCCAGGGCGGCACTGAAGCTTTCTTT. Protein sequence: CASVVQGGTEAFF.

The chain joins TRBV19 to TRBJ1-4; 7 bases agree with TRBD1. The CDR3 length is 14 residues. Germline V gives CDR1 LNHDA, CDR2 SQIVND (reference sequence). Unmatched junction bases numbered 11, after V lost 8 bases and J lost 8 bases. CDR3 sequence: CASREQGSYEKLFF. As DNA, the CDR3 is TGTGCCAGTCGGGAACAGGGGTCCTACGAAAAACTGTTTTTT.

This chain connects TRBV28 to TRBJ1-5; 7 bases align to TRBD1. The CDR3 has 15 residues. The V and J ends lost 6 bases and 6 bases, in that order; junction bases with no gene match: 11. Germline values: CDR1 MDHEN, CDR2 SYDVKM. CDR3 sequence: CASRDRTGAGQPQHF. The CDR3 nucleotides are TGTGCCAGCAGGGATAGAACAGGGGCCGGTCAGCCCCAGCATTTT.